This T cell receptor beta chain came from a study of shared clonotypes between healthy human individuals. Study results and caveats: Few donors restricted represented genetic and exposure-history diversity. Clonotypes shared by all four donors outscored non-shared clonotypes in generation probability.

Sequenced by immunoSEQ multiplex PCR; TCRdb stores in-frame clones only, minus some. The sample lists about 2,500,000 clones, approximately 94% occurring once. Germline CDR1 reads MDHEN; CDR2 reads SYDVKM. The length of the CDR3 is 15 residues. Trimming shortened V by 5 bases and J by 0 bases, and 11 bases separated the two germline ends. About this clone itself: Its antigen is undetermined.

The sequence was collected from a man aged 18 to 29 in good health. The V gene is TRBV28, the J gene TRBJ2-4; no clear D gene. Specimen: naive CD4+ T cells sorted from blood. Subset specified: CD45RA+ positively selected. CDR3 nucleotides: TGTGCCAGCAGTCCACCGACTCTAGCCAAAAACATTCAGTACTTC. This translates into CASSPPTLAKNIQYF.